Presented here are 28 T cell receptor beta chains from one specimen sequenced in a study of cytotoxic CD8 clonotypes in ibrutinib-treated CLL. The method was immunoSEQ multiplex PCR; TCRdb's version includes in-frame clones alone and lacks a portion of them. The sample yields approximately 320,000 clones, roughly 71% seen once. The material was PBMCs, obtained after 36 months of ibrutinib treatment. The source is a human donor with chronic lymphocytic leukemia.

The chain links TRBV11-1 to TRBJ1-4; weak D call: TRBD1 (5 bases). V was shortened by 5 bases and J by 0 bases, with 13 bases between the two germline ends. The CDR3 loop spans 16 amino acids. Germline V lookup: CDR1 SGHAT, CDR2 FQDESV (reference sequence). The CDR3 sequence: CASSTGTLATNEKLFF. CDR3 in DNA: TGTGCCAGCAGCACCGGGACTCTCGCAACTAATGAAAAACTGTTTTTT.

The CDR3 DNA sequence: TGTGCCAGCAGCTTAGGTCCTGAACCCCTCCACTTT. It translates to CASSLGPEPLHF. The chain couples TRBV11-2 to TRBJ1-6; no clear D. Trimming cost V 1 base and J 12 bases, with 7 bases left between them. The CDR3 extends over 12 amino acids. Germline loops: CDR1 SGHAT, CDR2 FQNNGV.

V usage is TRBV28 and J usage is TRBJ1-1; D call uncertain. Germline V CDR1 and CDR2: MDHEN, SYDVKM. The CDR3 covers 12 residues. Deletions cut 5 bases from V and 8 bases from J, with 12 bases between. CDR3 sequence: CASSKWRKEAFF. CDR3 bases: TGTGCCAGCAGTAAGTGGCGAAAGGAAGCTTTCTTT.

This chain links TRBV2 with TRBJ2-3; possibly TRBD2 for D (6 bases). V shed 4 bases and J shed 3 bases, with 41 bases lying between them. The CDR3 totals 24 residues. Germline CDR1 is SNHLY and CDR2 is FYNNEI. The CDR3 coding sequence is TGTGCCAGCAGTGGACAGTGGGGTTCCGGGAGTTTAGATGTACCCCACCATCCGACAGATACGCAGTATTTT. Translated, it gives CASSGQWGSGSLDVPHHPTDTQYF.

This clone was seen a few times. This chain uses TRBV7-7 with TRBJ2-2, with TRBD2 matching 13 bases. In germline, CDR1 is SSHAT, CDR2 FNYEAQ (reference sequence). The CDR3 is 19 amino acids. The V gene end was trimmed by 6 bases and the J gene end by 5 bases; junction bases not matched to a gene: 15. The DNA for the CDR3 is TGTGCCAGCAGGCCTACTGTCCCGGGACTAGCGGGACAGACCGGGGAGCTGTTTTTT. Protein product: CASRPTVPGLAGQTGELFF. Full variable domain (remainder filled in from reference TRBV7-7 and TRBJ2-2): GAGVSQSPRYKVTKRGQDVTLRCDPISSHATLYWYQQALGQGPEFLTYFNYEAQPDKSGLPSDRFSAERPEGSISTLTIQRTEQRDSAMYRCASRPTVPGLAGQTGELFFGEGSRLTVL.

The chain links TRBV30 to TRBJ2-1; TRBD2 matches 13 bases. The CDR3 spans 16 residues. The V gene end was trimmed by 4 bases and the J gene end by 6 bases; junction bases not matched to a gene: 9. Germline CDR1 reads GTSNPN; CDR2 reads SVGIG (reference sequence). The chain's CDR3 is CAWTVGTSGISNEQFF. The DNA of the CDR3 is TGTGCCTGGACCGTTGGGACTAGCGGGATCTCCAATGAGCAGTTCTTC.

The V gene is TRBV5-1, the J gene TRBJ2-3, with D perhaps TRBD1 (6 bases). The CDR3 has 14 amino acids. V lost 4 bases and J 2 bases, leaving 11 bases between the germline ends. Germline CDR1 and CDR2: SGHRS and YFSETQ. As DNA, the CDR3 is TGCGCCAGCAGCACAGGGCCCCCCACAGATACGCAGTATTTT. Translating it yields CASSTGPPTDTQYF.

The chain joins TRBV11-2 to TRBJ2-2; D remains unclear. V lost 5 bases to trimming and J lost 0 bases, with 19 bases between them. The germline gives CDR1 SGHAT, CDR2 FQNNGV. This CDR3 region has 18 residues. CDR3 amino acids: CASSPSVLRTANTGELFF. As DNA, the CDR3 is TGTGCCAGCAGCCCATCCGTTCTAAGGACGGCGAACACCGGGGAGCTGTTTTTT.

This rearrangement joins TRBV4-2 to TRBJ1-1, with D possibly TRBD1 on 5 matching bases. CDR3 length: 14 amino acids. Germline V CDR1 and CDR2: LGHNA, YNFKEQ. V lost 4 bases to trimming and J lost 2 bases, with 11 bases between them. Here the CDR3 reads CASSPDTRNTEAFF. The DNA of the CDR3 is TGTGCCAGCAGCCCGGACACAAGAAACACTGAAGCTTTCTTT.

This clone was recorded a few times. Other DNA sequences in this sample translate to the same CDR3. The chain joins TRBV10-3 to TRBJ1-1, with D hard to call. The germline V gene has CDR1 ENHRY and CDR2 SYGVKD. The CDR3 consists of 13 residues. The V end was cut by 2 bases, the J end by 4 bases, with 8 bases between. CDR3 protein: CAISERGSTEAFF. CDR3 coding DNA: TGTGCCATCAGTGAGCGGGGAAGCACTGAAGCTTTCTTT.

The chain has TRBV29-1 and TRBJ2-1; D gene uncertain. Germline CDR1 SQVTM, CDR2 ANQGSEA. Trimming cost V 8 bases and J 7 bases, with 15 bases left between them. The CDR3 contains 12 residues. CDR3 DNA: TGCAGCTATGGGAATCCGCCTAATGAGCAGTTCTTC. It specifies CSYGNPPNEQFF.

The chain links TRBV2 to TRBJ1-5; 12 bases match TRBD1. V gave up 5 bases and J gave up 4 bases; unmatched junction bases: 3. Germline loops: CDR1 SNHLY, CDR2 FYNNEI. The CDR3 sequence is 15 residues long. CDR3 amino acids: CASSPGQGANQPQHF. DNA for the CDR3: TGTGCCAGCAGTCCGGGACAGGGGGCGAATCAGCCCCAGCATTTT.

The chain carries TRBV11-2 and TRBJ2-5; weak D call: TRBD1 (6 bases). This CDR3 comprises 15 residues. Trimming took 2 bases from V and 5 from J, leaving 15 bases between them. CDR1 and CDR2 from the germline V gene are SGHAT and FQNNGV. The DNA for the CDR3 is TGTGCCAGCAGCTTACTGACAGGAGCAGGGGAGACCCAGTACTTC. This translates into CASSLLTGAGETQYF. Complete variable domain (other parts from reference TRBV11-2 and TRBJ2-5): EAGVAQSPRYKIIEKRQSVAFWCNPISGHATLYWYQQILGQGPKLLIQFQNNGVVDDSQLPKDRFSAERLKGVDSTLKIQPAKLEDSAVYLCASSLLTGAGETQYFGPGTRLLVL.

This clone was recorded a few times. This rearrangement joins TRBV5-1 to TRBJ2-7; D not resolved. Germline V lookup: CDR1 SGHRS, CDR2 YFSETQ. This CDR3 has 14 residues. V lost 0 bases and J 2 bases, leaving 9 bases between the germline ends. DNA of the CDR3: TGCGCCAGCAGCTTGGAGATGTTACCCTACGAGCAGTACTTC. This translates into CASSLEMLPYEQYF. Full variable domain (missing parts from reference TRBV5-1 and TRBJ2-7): KAGVTQTPRYLIKTRGQQVTLSCSPISGHRSVSWYQQTPGQGLQFLFEYFSETQRNKGNFPGRFSGRQFSNSRSEMNVSTLELGDSALYLCASSLEMLPYEQYFGPGTRLTVT.

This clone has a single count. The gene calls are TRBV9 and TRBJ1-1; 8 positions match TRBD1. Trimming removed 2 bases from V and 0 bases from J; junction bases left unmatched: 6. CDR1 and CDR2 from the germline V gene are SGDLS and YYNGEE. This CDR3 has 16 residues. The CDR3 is CASSVTGTGVNTEAFF. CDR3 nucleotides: TGTGCCAGCAGCGTGACCGGGACAGGCGTGAACACTGAAGCTTTCTTT.

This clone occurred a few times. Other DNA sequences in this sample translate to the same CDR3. In DNA, the CDR3 is TGCAGCGTTGTGGGCAGGGACTATGGCTACACCTTC. This encodes CSVVGRDYGYTF. This sequence joins TRBV29-1 and TRBJ1-2, with D maybe TRBD1 (5 bases). CDR3 length: 12 residues. The V end was cut by 4 bases, the J end by 3 bases, with 9 bases between. Germline CDR1 reads SQVTM; CDR2 reads ANQGSEA. The entire variable domain, with the rest obtained from reference TRBV29-1 and TRBJ1-2, is as follows: SAVISQKPSRDICQRGTSLTIQCQVDSQVTMMFWYRQQPGQSLTLIATANQGSEATYESGFVIDKFPISRPNLTFSTLTVSNMSPEDSSIYLCSVVGRDYGYTFGSGTRLTVV.

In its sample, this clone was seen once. The CDR3 loop is CASSIAPTGVRYEQYF. DNA of the CDR3: TGTGCCAGTAGTATAGCCCCCACAGGGGTCCGCTACGAGCAGTACTTC. This sequence joins TRBV19 and TRBJ2-7, with 7 bases identical to TRBD1. Germline V gene data show CDR1 as LNHDA and CDR2 as SQIVND (reference sequence). The V gene end was trimmed by 1 base and the J gene end by 3 bases; junction bases not matched to a gene: 9. The CDR3 length is 16 residues. Full variable domain (remainder filled in from reference TRBV19 and TRBJ2-7): DGGITQSPKYLFRKEGQNVTLSCEQNLNHDAMYWYRQDPGQGLRLIYYSQIVNDFQKGDIAEGYSVSREKKESFPLTVTSAQKNPTAFYLCASSIAPTGVRYEQYFGPGTRLTVT.

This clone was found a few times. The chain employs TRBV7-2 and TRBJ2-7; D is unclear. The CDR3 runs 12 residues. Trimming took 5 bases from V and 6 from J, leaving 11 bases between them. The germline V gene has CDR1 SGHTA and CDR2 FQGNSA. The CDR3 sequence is CASSRPPVEQYF. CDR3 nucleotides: TGTGCCAGCAGCCGACCCCCTGTCGAGCAGTACTTC.

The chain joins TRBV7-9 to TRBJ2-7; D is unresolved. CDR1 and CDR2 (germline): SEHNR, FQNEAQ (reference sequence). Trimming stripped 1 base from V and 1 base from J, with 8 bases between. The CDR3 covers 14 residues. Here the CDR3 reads CASSLGAVSYEQYF. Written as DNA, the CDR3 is TGTGCCAGCAGCTTAGGGGCAGTTTCCTACGAGCAGTACTTC.

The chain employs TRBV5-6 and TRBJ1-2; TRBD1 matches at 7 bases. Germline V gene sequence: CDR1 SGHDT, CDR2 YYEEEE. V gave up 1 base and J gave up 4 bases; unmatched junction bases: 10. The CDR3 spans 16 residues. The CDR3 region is CASSLRVGTARYGYTF. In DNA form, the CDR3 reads TGTGCCAGCAGCTTGAGAGTGGGGACAGCCCGCTATGGCTACACCTTC.

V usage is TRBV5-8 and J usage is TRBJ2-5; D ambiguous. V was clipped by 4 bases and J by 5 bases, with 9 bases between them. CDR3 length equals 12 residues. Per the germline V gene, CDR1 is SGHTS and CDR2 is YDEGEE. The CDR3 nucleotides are TGTGCCAGCAGCGCGATGTGGGAGACCCAGTACTTC. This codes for CASSAMWETQYF. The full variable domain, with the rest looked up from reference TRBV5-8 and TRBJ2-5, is EAGVTQSPTHLIKTRGQQATLRCSPISGHTSVYWYQQALGLGLQFLLWYDEGEERNRGNFPPRFSGRQFPNYSSELNVNALELEDSALYLCASSAMWETQYFGPGTRLLVL.

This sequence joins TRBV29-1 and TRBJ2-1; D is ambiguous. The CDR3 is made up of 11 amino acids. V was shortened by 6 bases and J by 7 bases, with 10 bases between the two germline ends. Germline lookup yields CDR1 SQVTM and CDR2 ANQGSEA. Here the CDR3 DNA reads TGCAGCGTGGGTGTAGGAAATGAGCAGTTCTTC. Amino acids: CSVGVGNEQFF.

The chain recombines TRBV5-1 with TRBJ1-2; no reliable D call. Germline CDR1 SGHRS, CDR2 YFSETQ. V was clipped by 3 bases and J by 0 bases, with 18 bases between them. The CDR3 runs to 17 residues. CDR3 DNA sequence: TGCGCCAGCAGCTGGGAACCTCTGCGAAGGGCTAACTATGGCTACACCTTC. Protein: CASSWEPLRRANYGYTF. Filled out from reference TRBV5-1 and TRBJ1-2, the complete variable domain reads KAGVTQTPRYLIKTRGQQVTLSCSPISGHRSVSWYQQTPGQGLQFLFEYFSETQRNKGNFPGRFSGRQFSNSRSEMNVSTLELGDSALYLCASSWEPLRRANYGYTFGSGTRLTVV.

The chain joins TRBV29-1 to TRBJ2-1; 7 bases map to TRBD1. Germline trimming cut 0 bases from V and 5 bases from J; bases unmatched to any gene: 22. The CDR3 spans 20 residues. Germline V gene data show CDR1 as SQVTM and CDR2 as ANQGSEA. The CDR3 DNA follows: TGCAGCGTTGAAGATCTGTTTGAGGACAGGTCACTTTCCCTGAACAATGAGCAGTTCTTC. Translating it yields CSVEDLFEDRSLSLNNEQFF.

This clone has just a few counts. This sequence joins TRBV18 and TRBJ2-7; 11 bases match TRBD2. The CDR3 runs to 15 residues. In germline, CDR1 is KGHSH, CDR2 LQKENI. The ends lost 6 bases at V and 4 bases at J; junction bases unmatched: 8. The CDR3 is CASSHGLAGSYEQYF. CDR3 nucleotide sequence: TGTGCCAGCTCTCACGGACTAGCGGGCTCTTACGAGCAGTACTTC.

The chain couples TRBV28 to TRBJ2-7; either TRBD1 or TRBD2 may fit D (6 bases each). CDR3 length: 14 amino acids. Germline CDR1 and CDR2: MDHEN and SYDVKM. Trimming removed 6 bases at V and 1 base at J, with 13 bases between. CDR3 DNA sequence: TGTGCCAGCAGGGGCCGGGGGCGTTCCTACGAGCAGTACTTC. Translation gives CASRGRGRSYEQYF.

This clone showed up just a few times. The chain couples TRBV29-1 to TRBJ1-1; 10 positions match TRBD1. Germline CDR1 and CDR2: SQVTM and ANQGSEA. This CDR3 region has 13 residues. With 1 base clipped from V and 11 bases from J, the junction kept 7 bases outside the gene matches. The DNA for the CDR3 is TGCAGCGTTGAAGGACAGGGGGCAGGAGAGGCTTTCTTT. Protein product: CSVEGQGAGEAFF.

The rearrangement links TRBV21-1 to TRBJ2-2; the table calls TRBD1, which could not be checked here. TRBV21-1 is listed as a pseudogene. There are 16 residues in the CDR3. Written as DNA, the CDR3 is TGTGCCAGCAGCAAAGGAAACAGCCAGAACACCGGGGAGCTGTTTTTT. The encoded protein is CASSKGNSQNTGELFF.